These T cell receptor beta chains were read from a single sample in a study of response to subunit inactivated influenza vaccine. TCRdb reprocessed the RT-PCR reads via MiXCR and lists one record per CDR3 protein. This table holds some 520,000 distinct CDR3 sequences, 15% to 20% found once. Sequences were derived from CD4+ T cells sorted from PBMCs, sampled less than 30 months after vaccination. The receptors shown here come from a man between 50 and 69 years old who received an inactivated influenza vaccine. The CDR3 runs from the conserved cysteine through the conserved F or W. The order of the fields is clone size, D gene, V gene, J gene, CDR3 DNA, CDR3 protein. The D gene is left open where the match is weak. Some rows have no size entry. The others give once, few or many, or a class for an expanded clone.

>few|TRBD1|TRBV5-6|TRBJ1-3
TGTGCCAGCAGCTTTTTCGGACAGGGGGCAATTGGAAACACCATATATTTT
CASSFFGQGAIGNTIYF
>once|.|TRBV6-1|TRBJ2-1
TGTGCCAGCACCCTGGACACGGTCTCCTACAATGAGCAGTTCTTC
CASTLDTVSYNEQFF
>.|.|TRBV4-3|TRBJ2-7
TGCGCCAGCAGCCAAGATAAGGCCGCCCACGAGCAGTACTTC
CASSQDKAAHEQYF
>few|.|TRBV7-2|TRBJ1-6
TGTGCCAGCAGCTTAGCGGGGGTTGAGAATTCACCCCTCCACTTT
CASSLAGVENSPLHF
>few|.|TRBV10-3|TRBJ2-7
TGTGCCATCAGTGGAGGATCCGGGCAGTACTTC
CAISGGSGQYF
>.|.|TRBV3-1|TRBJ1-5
TGTGCCAGCAGCCAGGTTCCTAATCAGCCCCAGCATTTT
CASSQVPNQPQHF
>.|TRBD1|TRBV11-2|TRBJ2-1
TGTGCCAGCAGCCAAGGGACAGCCTACAATGAGCAGTTCTTC
CASSQGTAYNEQFF
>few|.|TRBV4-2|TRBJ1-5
TGTGCCAGCAGCCAAGACGGCGGCAGGGGCAATCAGCCCCAGCATTTT
CASSQDGGRGNQPQHF
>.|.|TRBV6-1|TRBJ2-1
TGTGCCAGCACCTCCTCAGGAAGACGCTCCTACAATGAGCAGTTCTTC
CASTSSGRRSYNEQFF
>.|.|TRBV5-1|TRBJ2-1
TGCGCCAGCAGCCAGGACGTAAGCTCCTACAATGAGCAGTTCTTC
CASSQDVSSYNEQFF
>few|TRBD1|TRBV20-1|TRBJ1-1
TGCAGTGCCCCGGGACAGGGCACTGAAGCTTTCTTT
CSAPGQGTEAFF
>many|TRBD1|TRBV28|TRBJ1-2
TGTGCCAGCAGGCGAACAGGGGCAAACTATGGCTACACCTTC
CASRRTGANYGYTF
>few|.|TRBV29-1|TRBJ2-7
TGCAGCGTAGCCCCCTACTCCTCGGGAGTCAGTACCTACGAGCAGTACTTC
CSVAPYSSGVSTYEQYF
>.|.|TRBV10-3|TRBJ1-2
TGTGCCATAAGGGGGACGAGTTATGGCTACACCTTC
CAIRGTSYGYTF
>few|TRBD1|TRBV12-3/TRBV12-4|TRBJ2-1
TGTGCCAGCAGAAAGACAGGGGCTGGCTACAATGAGCAGTTCTTC
CASRKTGAGYNEQFF
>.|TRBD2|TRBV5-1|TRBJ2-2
TGCGCCAGCGCGAAGCGGGGGACCGGGGAGCTGTTTTTT
CASAKRGTGELFF
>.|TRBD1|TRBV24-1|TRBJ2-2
TGTGCCACCAGTGATTCTCAATGGGACAGAAACACCGGGGAGCTGTTTTTT
CATSDSQWDRNTGELFF
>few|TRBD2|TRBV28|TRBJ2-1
TGTGCCAGCAGTTATGTTATCGGACTAGCGGGAAGTAATGAGCAGTTCTTC
CASSYVIGLAGSNEQFF
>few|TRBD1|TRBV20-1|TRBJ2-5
TGCAGTGCTAGAGCCAGGGGGCTTCGAGAGACCCAGTACTTC
CSARARGLRETQYF
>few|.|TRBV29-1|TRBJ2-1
TGCAGCGCCGGTGGGGGGAAATACAATGAGCAGTTCTTC
CSAGGGKYNEQFF
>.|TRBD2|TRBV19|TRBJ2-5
TGTGCCACCTCGGGGGGGTTCGGAGAGACCCAGTACTTC
CATSGGFGETQYF
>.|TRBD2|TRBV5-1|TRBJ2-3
TGCGCCAGCAGCTTGCCGGACAGTAGCGGGGGCACAGATACGCAGTATTTT
CASSLPDSSGGTDTQYF
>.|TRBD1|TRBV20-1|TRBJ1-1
TGCAGTGCTAGACAGGGGGGCCCGAACACTGAAGCTTTCTTT
CSARQGGPNTEAFF
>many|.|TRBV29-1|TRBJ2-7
TGCAGCGTTGAGGAAGCGTCCTACGAGCAGTACTTC
CSVEEASYEQYF
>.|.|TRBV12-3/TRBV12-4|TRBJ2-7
TGTGCCAGCAGTCAGGGACCTAGGAGCTCCTACGAGCAGTACTTC
CASSQGPRSSYEQYF
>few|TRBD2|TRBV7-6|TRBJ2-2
TGTGCCAGCAGCCTCCGCCAGCTAGCGGGAGCCACCGGGGAGCTGTTTTTT
CASSLRQLAGATGELFF